Detailed here is one T cell receptor beta chain. This clonotype was recorded at least ten times. The antigen it recognizes is unknown. No base quality values were provided; no much bigger clone lies one nucleotide off. The method behind the library was PCR. The sample was run on an Illumina HiSeq 2500. TCR library preparation used molecular barcoding, with unique molecular identifiers applied to normalize quantification of the TCRbeta repertoire. TCRdb applied fastp at Q25 and MiXCR to the public reads, then kept only in-frame beta chains. Identical CDR3 proteins give one entry, which carries the most common genes and DNA. In this sample the table shows hundreds of thousands of distinct CDR3 sequences, roughly a tenth of which occur a single time. The ten largest account for about 30% of the sample. This entry belongs to a study of T-cell reconstitution after alpha-beta-depleted transplantation in children (dated by TCRdb to about 2016). Some background on the complete study: Using TCR repertoire profiling, the study quantitatively followed how T-cell immune reconstitution unfolded in children after TCRalphabeta/CD19-depleted allogeneic hematopoietic cell transplantation.

The research as a whole found: In some patients, the high TCRbeta diversity seen at day 60 was put down to recipient T cells and intrathymic progenitors that had survived conditioning. The apparently early alphabetaT-cell count recovery about two months after transplant was reportedly dependent on only several hundred rapidly expanded clones derived from non-depleted graft cells. Over subsequent months, a decline in hyperexpanded clone frequencies was noted, and after one year, T-cell counts and TCRbeta diversity were mostly ascribed to newly produced T cells.

CDR1 and CDR2, looked up from the germline V gene (reference sequence), are DFQATT and SNEGSKA. Relative to germline, V is 3 bases shorter and J is 4 bases shorter, with 7 bases between their ends. Its CDR3 holds 12 amino acids, cysteine through phenylalanine. Only the CDR3 part of the read is kept: 36 bases, read in frame from the first base. The treatment or condition label, read with the paper, signifies: allogeneic hematopoietic cell transplantation with graft depleted of TCRalphabeta T cells and CD19 B cells. The children who served as transplant recipients had been given grafts of TCRalphabeta/CD19-depleted allogeneic hematopoietic cells.

The source material was PBMCs, sampled before TCRalphabeta/CD19-depleted stem cell transplant. The source of this sequence is a child younger than two with acute myeloid leukemia, due to receive a stem cell transplant. The rearranged segments are TRBV20-1 and TRBJ1-5; no D gene is confidently identified. The CDR3 region has the sequence CSASSQNQPQHF. Read as DNA, the sequence is TGCAGTGCTAGTTCACAGAATCAGCCCCAGCATTTT.